This entry describes one T cell receptor beta chain. Deletions cut 7 bases from V and 0 bases from J, with 13 bases between. The germline CDR1 and CDR2 sequences are MNHNS and SASEGT. The CDR3 sequence is 14 residues long. Sorting used thawed, overnight-rested PBMC stained with anti-CD3, a viability dye and GMM-loaded CD1B tetramer. CD1B tetramers were loaded with Rhodococcus equi-derived C32 glucose monomycolate. PBMC for tetramer sorting were first depleted of CD14-expressing monocytes. From each donor, about 100,000 tetramer-negative cells were sorted. TCRdb's copy holds only in-frame clones and misses some; the assay was immunoSEQ multiplex PCR. The table shows approximately 100,000 clones, with roughly 88% occurring only once. The sample originates from a study of T cells in tuberculosis. Study-level background: CD1B tetramers identified T cells specific for mycobacterial lipid GMM.

Input material: CD1b-GMM tetramer-negative cells sorted from PBMCs. The chain uses TRBV6-1 and TRBJ2-7, with D possibly being TRBD1 (6 bases). This receptor was obtained from an adult woman with latent tuberculosis. This CDR3 reads CASIRSGASYEQYF. The CDR3 DNA sequence: TGTGCCAGCATCAGATCAGGGGCCTCCTACGAGCAGTACTTC.